Each of the 5 T cell receptor beta chains below was sequenced from the same sample in a study of T cells in Graves' hyperthyroidism and ophthalmopathy. TCR beta CDR3 region amplification was performed from RNA transcripts. When the TCR CDR3 underwent first-round RT-PCR, the HTBI primer set was used. TCRdb recomputed calls from the multiplex PCR reads with MiXCR, one row per CDR3 protein. There are around 530,000 distinct CDR3 sequences in the sample; roughly 18% occur only once, and under 20% lies in the top ten. The sample taken for sequencing was blood. The receptors come from a woman younger than 30 with Graves' ophthalmopathy.

This clonotype was detected a few times. This rearrangement joins TRBV6-1 to TRBJ2-1; maybe TRBD2 (6 bases). The CDR3 is 12 amino acids. Germline-derived CDR1 and CDR2 are MNHNS and SASEGT. V shed 9 bases and J shed 3 bases, with 9 bases lying between them. The CDR3, as DNA: TGTGCCAGTCTAGCGAACTACAATGAGCAGTTCTTC. This gives the protein CASLANYNEQFF.

This clonotype was recorded many times. The V call is TRBV30, the J call TRBJ1-5, with D maybe TRBD1 (5 bases). The CDR3 sequence is 15 residues long. Germline V lookup: CDR1 GTSNPN, CDR2 SVGIG (reference sequence). Between the trimmed V and J ends, which lost 1 base and 5 bases, there was a span of 15 bases. The CDR3 region has the DNA TGTGCCTGGAGTGAAGTCGGGTGGGGCGATCAGCCCCAGCATTTT. This encodes CAWSEVGWGDQPQHF.

CDR3 bases: TGTGCCAGCAGCTTGACGAGTCTAGCGGGAGTTAGTAGCGAGCAGTACTTC. Translation: CASSLTSLAGVSSEQYF. V is TRBV7-2 and J is TRBJ2-7, with 10 nucleotides matching TRBD2. The V and J ends lost 3 bases and 6 bases, in that order; junction bases with no gene match: 14. Looked up from germline, CDR1 is SGHTA and CDR2 is FQGNSA. The CDR3 is 17 residues long.

This clonotype was observed many times. This chain links TRBV7-2 with TRBJ2-2; TRBD1 might be the D (5 bases). V dropped 1 base and J dropped 1 base, with 10 bases sitting between them. The CDR3 length is 16 residues. Germline CDR1 SGHTA, CDR2 FQGNSA. The CDR3 coding sequence is TGTGCCAGCAGCTTAGACGGCAGGGTGAACACCGGGGAGCTGTTTTTT. Protein: CASSLDGRVNTGELFF.

This clonotype was observed a handful of times. The gene calls are TRBV7-3 and TRBJ1-3; D call uncertain. V was pared by 2 bases and J by 4 bases, with 12 bases between. The CDR3 runs to 15 residues. Germline CDR1 SGHTA, CDR2 FQGTGA. The CDR3 coding sequence is TGTGCCAGCAGCTTAGGTCAAGGGCAAGGAAACACCATATATTTT. It specifies CASSLGQGQGNTIYF.